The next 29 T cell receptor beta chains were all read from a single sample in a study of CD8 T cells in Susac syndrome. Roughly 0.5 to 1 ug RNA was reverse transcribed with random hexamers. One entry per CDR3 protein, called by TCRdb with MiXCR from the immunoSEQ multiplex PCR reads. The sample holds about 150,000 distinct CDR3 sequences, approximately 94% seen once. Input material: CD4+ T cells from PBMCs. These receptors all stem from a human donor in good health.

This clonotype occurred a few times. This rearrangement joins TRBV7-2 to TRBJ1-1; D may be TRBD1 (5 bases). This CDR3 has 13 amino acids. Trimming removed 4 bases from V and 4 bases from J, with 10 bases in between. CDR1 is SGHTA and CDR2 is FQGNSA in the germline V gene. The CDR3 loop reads CASSSSRGTEAFF. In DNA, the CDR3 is TGTGCCAGCAGCTCCTCGAGGGGCACTGAAGCTTTCTTT.

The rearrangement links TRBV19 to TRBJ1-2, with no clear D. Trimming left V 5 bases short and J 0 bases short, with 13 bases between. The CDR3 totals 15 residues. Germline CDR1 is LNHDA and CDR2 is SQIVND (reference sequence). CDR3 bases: TGTGCCAGTAGTCCCGGACGAGGAGCTAACTATGGCTACACCTTC. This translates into CASSPGRGANYGYTF. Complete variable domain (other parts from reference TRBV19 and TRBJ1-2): DGGITQSPKYLFRKEGQNVTLSCEQNLNHDAMYWYRQDPGQGLRLIYYSQIVNDFQKGDIAEGYSVSREKKESFPLTVTSAQKNPTAFYLCASSPGRGANYGYTFGSGTRLTVV.

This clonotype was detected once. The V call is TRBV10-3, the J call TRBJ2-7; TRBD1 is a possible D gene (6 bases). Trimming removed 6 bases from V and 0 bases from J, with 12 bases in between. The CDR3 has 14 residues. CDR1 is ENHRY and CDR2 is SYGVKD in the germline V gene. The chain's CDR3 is CAISRTENSYEQYF. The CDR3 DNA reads TGTGCCATCAGCAGGACAGAGAACTCCTACGAGCAGTACTTC.

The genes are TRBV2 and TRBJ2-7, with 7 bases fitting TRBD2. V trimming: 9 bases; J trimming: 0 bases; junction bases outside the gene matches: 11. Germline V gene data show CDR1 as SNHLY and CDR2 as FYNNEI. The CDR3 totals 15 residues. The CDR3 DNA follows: TGTGCCAGGGGAACGGGGGGAGCCTCCTCCTACGAGCAGTACTTC. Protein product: CARGTGGASSYEQYF. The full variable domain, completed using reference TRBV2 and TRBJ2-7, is EPEVTQTPSHQVTQMGQEVILRCVPISNHLYFYWYRQILGQKVEFLVSFYNNEISEKSEIFDDQFSVERPDGSNFTLKIRSTKLEDSAMYFCARGTGGASSYEQYFGPGTRLTVT.

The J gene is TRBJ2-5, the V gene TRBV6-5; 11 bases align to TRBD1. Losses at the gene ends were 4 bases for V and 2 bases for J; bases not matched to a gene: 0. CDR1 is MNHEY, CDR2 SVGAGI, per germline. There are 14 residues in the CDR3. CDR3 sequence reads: CASSWDRGQETQYF. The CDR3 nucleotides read TGTGCCAGCAGTTGGGACAGGGGGCAAGAGACCCAGTACTTC.

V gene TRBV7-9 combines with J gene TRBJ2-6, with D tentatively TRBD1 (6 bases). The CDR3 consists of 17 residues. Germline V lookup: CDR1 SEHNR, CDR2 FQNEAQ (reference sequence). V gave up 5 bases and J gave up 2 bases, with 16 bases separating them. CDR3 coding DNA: TGTGCCAGCAGCATATCGACAGGCCCGGCTGGGGCCAACGTCCTGACTTTC. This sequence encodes CASSISTGPAGANVLTF.

The CDR3 DNA is TGTGCCACCAGTGATGGAACGGGAGGGCCAGACAATGAGCAGTTCTTC. It translates to CATSDGTGGPDNEQFF. This sequence joins TRBV24-1 and TRBJ2-1, with TRBD2 matching 8 bases. J gave up 5 bases and V 3 bases, and 8 bases lay outside the gene matches. The germline V gene encodes CDR1 KGHDR and CDR2 SFDVKD. This CDR3 has 16 residues.

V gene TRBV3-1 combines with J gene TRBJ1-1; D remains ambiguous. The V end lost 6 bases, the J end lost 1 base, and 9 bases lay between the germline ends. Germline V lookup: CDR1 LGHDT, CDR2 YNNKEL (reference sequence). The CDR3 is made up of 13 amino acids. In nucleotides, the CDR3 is TGTGCCAGCAGTCGAAAAGAGAACACTGAAGCTTTCTTT. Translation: CASSRKENTEAFF.

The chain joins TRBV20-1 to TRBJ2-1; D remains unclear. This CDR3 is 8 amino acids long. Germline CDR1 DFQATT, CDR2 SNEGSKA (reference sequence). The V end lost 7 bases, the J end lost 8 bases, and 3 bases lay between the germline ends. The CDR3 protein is CSVHEQFF. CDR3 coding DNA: TGCAGTGTGCATGAGCAGTTCTTC.

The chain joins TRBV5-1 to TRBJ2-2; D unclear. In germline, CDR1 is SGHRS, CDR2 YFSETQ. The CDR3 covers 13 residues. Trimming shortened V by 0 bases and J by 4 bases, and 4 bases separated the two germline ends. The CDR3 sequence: CASSLAITGELFF. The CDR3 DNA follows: TGCGCCAGCAGCTTGGCCATCACCGGGGAGCTGTTTTTT.

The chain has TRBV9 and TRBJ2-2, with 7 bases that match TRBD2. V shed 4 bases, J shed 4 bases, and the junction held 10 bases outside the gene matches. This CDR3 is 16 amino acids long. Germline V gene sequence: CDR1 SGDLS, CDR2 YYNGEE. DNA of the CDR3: TGTGCCAGCAGCCCTCGACTAGCTCTCGGCACCGGGGAGCTGTTTTTT. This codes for CASSPRLALGTGELFF.

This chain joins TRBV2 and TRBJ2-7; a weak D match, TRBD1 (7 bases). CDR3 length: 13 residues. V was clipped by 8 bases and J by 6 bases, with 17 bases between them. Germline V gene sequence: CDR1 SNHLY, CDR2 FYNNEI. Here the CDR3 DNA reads TGTGCCAGCCCTCGGGAGCAGGGGGGCGAGCAGTACTTC. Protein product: CASPREQGGEQYF.

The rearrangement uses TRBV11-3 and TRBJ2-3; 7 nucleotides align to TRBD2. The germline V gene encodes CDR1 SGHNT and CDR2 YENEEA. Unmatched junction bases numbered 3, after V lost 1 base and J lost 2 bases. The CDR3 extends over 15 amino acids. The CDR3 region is CASSLAGLHTDTQYF. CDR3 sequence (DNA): TGTGCCAGCAGCTTAGCGGGACTACACACAGATACGCAGTATTTT.

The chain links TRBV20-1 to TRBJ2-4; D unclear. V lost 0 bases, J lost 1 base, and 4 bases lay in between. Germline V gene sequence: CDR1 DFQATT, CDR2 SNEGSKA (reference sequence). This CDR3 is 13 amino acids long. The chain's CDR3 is CSAREGAKNIQYF. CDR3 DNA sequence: TGCAGTGCTAGAGAAGGGGCCAAAAACATTCAGTACTTC.

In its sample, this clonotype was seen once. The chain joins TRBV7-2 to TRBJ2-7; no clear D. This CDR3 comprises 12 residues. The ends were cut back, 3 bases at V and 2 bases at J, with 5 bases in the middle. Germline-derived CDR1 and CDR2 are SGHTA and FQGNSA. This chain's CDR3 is CASSFSAYEQYF. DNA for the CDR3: TGTGCCAGCAGCTTTTCGGCCTACGAGCAGTACTTC.

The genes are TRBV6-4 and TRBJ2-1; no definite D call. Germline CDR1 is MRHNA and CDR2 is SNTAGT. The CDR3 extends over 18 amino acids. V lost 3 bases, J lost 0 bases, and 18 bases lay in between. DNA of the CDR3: TGTGCCAGCAGTGAGGGGAAGGGCAGGCAGAGCTCCTACAATGAGCAGTTCTTC. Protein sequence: CASSEGKGRQSSYNEQFF.

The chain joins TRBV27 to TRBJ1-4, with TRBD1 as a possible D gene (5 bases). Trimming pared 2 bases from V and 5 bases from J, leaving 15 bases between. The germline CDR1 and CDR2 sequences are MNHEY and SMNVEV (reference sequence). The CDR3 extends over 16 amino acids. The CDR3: CASSLLAGTGNEKLFF. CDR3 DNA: TGTGCCAGCAGTTTACTTGCCGGGACGGGAAATGAAAAACTGTTTTTT.

The CDR3: CASSFSRSYNEQFF. The CDR3 DNA follows: TGTGCCAGCAGTTTTTCCAGGTCCTACAATGAGCAGTTCTTC. V is TRBV28 and J is TRBJ2-1; no clear D. There are 14 residues in the CDR3. V shed 3 bases and J shed 1 base, with 7 bases lying between them. Germline CDR1 MDHEN, CDR2 SYDVKM. The full variable domain, in which reference TRBV28 and TRBJ2-1 provide the parts outside the CDR3, is DVKVTQSSRYLVKRTGEKVFLECVQDMDHENMFWYRQDPGLGLRLIYFSYDVKMKEKGDIPEGYSVSREKKERFSLILESASTNQTSMYLCASSFSRSYNEQFFGPGTRLTVL.

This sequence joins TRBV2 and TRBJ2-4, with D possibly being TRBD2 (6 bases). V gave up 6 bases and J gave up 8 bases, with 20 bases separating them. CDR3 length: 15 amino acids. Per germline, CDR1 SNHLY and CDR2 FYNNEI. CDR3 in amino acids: CASSSGTLGRHIQYF. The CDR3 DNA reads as TGTGCCAGCAGCTCCGGGACCCTGGGGAGGCACATTCAGTACTTC.

CDR3 protein: CASSQGAAITYEQYF. The DNA of the CDR3 is TGTGCCAGCAGCCAAGGGGCAGCAATAACCTACGAGCAGTACTTC. This chain connects TRBV3-1 to TRBJ2-7, with unresolved D. Germline assignment: CDR1 LGHDT and CDR2 YNNKEL (reference sequence). The CDR3 is 15 residues long. The V gene lost 1 base and the J gene lost 2 bases, with 12 bases spanning the gap.

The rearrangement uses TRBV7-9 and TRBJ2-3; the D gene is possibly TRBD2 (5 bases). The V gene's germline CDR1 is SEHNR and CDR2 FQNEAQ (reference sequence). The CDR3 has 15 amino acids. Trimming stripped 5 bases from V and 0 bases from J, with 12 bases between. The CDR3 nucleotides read TGTGCCAGCAGCCCCTGGACTGGGAGCACAGATACGCAGTATTTT. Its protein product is CASSPWTGSTDTQYF.

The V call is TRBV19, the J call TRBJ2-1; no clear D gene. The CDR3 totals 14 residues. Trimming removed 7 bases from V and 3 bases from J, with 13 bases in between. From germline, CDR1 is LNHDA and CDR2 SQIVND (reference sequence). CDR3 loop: CASTPGSYYNEQFF. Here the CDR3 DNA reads TGTGCCAGTACCCCCGGTAGTTACTACAATGAGCAGTTCTTC.

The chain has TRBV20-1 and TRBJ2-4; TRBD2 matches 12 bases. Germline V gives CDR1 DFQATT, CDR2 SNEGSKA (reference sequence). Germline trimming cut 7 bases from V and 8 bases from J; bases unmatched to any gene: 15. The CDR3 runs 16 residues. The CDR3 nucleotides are TGCAGTGTTTCCAGGCGGTGGACTAGCGGGATGTACATTCAGTACTTC. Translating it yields CSVSRRWTSGMYIQYF.

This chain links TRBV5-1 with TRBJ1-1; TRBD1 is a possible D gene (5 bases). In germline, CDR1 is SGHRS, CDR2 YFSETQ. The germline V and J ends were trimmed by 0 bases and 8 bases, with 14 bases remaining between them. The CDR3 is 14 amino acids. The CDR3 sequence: CASSLEPGTAEAFF. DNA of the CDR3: TGCGCCAGCAGCTTGGAACCAGGGACGGCCGAAGCTTTCTTT. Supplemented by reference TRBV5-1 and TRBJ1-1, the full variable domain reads KAGVTQTPRYLIKTRGQQVTLSCSPISGHRSVSWYQQTPGQGLQFLFEYFSETQRNKGNFPGRFSGRQFSNSRSEMNVSTLELGDSALYLCASSLEPGTAEAFFGQGTRLTVV.

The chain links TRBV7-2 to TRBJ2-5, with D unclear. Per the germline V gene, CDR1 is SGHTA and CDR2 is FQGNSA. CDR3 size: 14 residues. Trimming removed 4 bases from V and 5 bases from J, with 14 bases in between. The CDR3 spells CASSSGGRRETQYF. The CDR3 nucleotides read TGTGCCAGCAGCTCAGGCGGCAGACGGGAGACCCAGTACTTC.

CDR3 amino acids: CASSLAAGTEKLFF. Here the CDR3 DNA reads TGTGCCAGCAGTCTCGCGGCCGGGACGGAAAAACTGTTTTTT. This chain joins TRBV12-3 or TRBV12-4 and TRBJ1-4; possibly TRBD1 for D (5 bases). V was trimmed by 5 bases and J by 8 bases, leaving 15 bases between them. The CDR3 runs to 14 residues.

For the CDR3, the DNA is TGCAGTGCTATTGGGAACCCGGACACTGAAGCTTTCTTT. Translation gives CSAIGNPDTEAFF. The gene calls are TRBV20-1 and TRBJ1-1; D is uncertain. Looked up from germline, CDR1 is DFQATT and CDR2 is SNEGSKA (reference sequence). The CDR3 loop spans 13 amino acids. Trimming removed 4 bases from V and 3 bases from J, with 12 bases in between.

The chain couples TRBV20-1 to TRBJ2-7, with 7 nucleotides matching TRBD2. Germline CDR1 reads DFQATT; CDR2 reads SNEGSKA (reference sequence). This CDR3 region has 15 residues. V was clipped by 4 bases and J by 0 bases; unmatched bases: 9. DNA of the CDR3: TGCAGTGCTACCGCCCTTGCTAGCGGCTCCTACGAGCAGTACTTC. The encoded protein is CSATALASGSYEQYF.

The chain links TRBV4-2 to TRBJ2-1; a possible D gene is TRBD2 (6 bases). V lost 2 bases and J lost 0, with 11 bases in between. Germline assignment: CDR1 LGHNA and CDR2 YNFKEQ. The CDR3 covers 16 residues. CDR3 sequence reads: CASSQIAVSSYNEQFF. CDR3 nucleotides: TGTGCCAGCAGCCAAATAGCGGTGAGCTCCTACAATGAGCAGTTCTTC.